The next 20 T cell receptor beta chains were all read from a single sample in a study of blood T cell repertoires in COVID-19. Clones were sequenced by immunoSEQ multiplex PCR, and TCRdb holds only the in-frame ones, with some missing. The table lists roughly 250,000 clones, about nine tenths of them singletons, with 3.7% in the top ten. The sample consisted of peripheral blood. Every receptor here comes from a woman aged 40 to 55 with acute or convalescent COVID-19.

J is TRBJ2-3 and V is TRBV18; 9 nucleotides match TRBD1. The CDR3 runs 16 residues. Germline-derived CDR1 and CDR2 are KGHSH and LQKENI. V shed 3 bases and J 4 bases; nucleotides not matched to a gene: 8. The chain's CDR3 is CASSPSRQGVADTQYF. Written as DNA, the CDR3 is TGTGCCAGCTCACCTTCCCGACAGGGGGTCGCAGATACGCAGTATTTT.

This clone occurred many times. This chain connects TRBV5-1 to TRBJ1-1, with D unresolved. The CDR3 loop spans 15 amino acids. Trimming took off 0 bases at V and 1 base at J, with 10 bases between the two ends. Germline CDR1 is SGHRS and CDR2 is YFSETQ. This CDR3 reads CASSLGTTTNTEAFF. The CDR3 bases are TGCGCCAGCAGCTTGGGGACTACTACGAACACTGAAGCTTTCTTT.

CDR3 protein: CAISETVAGVGYTF. Written as DNA, the CDR3 is TGTGCCATCAGTGAGACTGTGGCAGGGGTCGGCTACACCTTC. The V and J genes are TRBV10-3 and TRBJ1-2, with a possible D match to TRBD1 (6 bases). CDR3 length: 14 amino acids. Trimming took off 2 bases at V and 8 bases at J, with 15 bases between the two ends. Looked up from germline, CDR1 is ENHRY and CDR2 is SYGVKD.

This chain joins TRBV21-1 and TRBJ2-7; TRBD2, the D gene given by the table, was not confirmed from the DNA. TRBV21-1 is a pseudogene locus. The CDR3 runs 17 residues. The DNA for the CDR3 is TGTGCCAGCAGCAAATCCGGTAGCGGGGGGGCCGTCTCCGAGCAGTACGTC. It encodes CASSKSGSGGAVSEQYV.

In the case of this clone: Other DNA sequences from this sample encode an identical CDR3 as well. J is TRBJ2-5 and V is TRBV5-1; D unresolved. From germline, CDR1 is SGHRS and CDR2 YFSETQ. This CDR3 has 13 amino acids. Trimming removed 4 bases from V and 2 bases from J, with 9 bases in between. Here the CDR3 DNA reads TGCGCCAGCAGCCTCTCCCCTCAAGAGACCCAGTACTTC. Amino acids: CASSLSPQETQYF.

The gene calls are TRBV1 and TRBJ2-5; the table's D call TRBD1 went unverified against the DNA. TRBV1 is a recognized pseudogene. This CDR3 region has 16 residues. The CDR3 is CTSSQDGTGTFWTQYF. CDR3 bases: TGCACCAGCAGCCAGGATGGGACAGGGACGTTTTGGACCCAGTACTTC.

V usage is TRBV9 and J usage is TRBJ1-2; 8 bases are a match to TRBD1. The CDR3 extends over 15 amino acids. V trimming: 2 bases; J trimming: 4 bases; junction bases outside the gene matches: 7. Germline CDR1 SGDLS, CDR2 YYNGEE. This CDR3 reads CASSVGQGHTYGYTF. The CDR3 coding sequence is TGTGCCAGCAGCGTTGGACAGGGCCACACCTATGGCTACACCTTC.

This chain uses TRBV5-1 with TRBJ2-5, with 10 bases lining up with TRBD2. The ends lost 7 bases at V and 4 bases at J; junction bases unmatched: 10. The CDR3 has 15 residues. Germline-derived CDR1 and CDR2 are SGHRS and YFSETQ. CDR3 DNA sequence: TGCGCCAGCGGCCGACTAGCGGGCCCTGTAGAGACCCAGTACTTC. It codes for CASGRLAGPVETQYF.

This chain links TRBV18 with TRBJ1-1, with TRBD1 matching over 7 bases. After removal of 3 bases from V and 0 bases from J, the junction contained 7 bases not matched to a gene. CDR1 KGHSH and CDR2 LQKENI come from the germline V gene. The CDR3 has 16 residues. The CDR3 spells CASSPTRQGVNTEAFF. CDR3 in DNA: TGTGCCAGCTCACCTACCCGGCAGGGGGTGAACACTGAAGCTTTCTTT.

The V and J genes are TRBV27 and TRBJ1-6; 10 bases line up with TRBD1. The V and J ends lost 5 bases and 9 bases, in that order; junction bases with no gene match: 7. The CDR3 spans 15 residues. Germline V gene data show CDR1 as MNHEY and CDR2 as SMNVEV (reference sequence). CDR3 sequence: CASSVSGQGPSPLHF. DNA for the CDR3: TGTGCCAGCAGTGTCTCGGGACAGGGGCCTTCACCCCTCCACTTT.

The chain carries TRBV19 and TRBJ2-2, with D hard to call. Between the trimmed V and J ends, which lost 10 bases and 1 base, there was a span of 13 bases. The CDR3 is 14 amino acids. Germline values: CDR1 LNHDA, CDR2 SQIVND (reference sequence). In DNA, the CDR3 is TGTGCCACCGAAAGCCAAATGAACACCGGGGAGCTGTTTTTT. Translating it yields CATESQMNTGELFF.

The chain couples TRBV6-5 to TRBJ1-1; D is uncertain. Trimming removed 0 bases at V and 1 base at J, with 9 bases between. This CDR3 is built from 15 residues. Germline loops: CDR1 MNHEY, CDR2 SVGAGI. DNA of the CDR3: TGTGCCAGCAGTTACTCGAGGTTGGGGAACACTGAAGCTTTCTTT. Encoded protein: CASSYSRLGNTEAFF.

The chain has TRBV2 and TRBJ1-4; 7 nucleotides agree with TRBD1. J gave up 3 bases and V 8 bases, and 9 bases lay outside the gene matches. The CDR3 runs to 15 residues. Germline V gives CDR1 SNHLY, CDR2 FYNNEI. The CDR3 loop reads CASGQAGNPNEKLFF. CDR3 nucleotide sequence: TGTGCCAGCGGACAGGCGGGTAACCCTAATGAAAAACTGTTTTTT.

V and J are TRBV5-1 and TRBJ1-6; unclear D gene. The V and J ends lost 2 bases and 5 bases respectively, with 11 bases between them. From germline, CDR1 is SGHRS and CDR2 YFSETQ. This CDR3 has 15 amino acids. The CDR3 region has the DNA TGCGCCAGCAGCTTCGTGCAGCGGGATAATTCACCCCTCCACTTT. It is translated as CASSFVQRDNSPLHF. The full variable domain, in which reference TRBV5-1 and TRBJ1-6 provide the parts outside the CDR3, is KAGVTQTPRYLIKTRGQQVTLSCSPISGHRSVSWYQQTPGQGLQFLFEYFSETQRNKGNFPGRFSGRQFSNSRSEMNVSTLELGDSALYLCASSFVQRDNSPLHFGNGTRLTVT.

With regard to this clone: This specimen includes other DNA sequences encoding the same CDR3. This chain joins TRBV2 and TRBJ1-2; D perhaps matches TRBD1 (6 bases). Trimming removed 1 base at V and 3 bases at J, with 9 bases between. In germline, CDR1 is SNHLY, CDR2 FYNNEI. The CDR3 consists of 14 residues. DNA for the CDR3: TGTGCCAGCAGTGAAGGGGGGCAGTACTATGGCTACACCTTC. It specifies CASSEGGQYYGYTF. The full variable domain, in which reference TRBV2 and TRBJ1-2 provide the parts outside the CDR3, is EPEVTQTPSHQVTQMGQEVILRCVPISNHLYFYWYRQILGQKVEFLVSFYNNEISEKSEIFDDQFSVERPDGSNFTLKIRSTKLEDSAMYFCASSEGGQYYGYTFGSGTRLTVV.

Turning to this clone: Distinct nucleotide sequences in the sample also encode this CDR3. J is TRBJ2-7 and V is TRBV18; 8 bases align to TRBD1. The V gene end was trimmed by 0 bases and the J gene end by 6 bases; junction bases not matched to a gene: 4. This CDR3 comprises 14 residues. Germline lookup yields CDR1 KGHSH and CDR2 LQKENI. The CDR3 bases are TGTGCCAGCTCACCACCGGGCAGGGGGCGCGAGCAGTACGTC. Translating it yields CASSPPGRGREQYV.

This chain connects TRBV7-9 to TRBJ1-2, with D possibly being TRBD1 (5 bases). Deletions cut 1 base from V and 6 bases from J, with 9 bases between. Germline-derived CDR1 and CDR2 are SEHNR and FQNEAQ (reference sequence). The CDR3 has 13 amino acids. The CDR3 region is CASSLGQGNGYTF. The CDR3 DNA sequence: TGTGCCAGCAGCTTAGGCCAGGGCAATGGCTACACCTTC.

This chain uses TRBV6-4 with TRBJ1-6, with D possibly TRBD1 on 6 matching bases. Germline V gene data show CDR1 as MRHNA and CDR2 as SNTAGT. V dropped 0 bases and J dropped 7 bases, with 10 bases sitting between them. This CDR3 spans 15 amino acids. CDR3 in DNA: TGTGCCAGCAGTGACTCGCACAGGGTGAATTCACCCCTCCACTTT. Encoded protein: CASSDSHRVNSPLHF.

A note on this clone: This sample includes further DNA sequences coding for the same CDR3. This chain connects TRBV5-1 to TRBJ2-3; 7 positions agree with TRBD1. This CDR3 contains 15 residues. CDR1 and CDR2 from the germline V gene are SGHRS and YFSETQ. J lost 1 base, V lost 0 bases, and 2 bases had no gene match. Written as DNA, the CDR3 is TGCGCCAGCAGCTTGGAAGGACAGGGCACAGATACGCAGTATTTT. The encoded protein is CASSLEGQGTDTQYF.

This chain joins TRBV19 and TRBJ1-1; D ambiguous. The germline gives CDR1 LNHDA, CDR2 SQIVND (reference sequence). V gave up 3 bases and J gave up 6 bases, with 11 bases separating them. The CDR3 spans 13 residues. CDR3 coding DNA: TGTGCCAGTAGTATGGGCGGGAATGCTGAAGCTTTCTTT. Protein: CASSMGGNAEAFF.